A selection of T cell receptor beta chains follows, all from one sample in a study of T cell responses to AZD1222 COVID-19 vaccine. Sequencing used immunoSEQ multiplex PCR; TCRdb keeps in-frame clones, though not all of them. The data show about 110,000 clones, 92% seen once. The sequencing here drew on peripheral blood, taken on day 0 of AZD1222 vaccination. The receptors here all came from an adult in good health. CDR3s include the opening cysteine and the closing phenylalanine or tryptophan. A D gene is named only where the DNA matches it firmly. Size is omitted from some rows. Given values are once, few, many or a class for expanded clones.

clone size: -; V gene: TRBV5-1; J gene: TRBJ1-1; D gene: TRBD1; CDR3 DNA: TGCGCCAGCAGGGCCTCAGACAGGGTCCACTCTGAAGCTTTCTTT; CDR3 protein: CASRASDRVHSEAFF
clone size: -; V gene: TRBV25-1; J gene: TRBJ2-7; D gene: -; CDR3 DNA: TGTGCCAGCAGTGAATTGCCCGGACAAGCCTACGAGCAGTACTTC; CDR3 protein: CASSELPGQAYEQYF
clone size: -; V gene: TRBV7-9; J gene: TRBJ1-2; D gene: -; CDR3 DNA: TGTGCCAGCAGCTTAGAGGCCCTCTATGGCTACACCTTC; CDR3 protein: CASSLEALYGYTF
clone size: -; V gene: TRBV5-6; J gene: TRBJ1-4; D gene: -; CDR3 DNA: TGTGCCAGCAGCCCCGAAAAGGGACAACTAGAAAAACTGTTTTTT; CDR3 protein: CASSPEKGQLEKLFF
clone size: -; V gene: TRBV7-9; J gene: TRBJ2-5; D gene: TRBD2; CDR3 DNA: TGTGCCAGCAGCACCATAAGACTAGCGGGAGAGACCCAGTACTTC; CDR3 protein: CASSTIRLAGETQYF
clone size: -; V gene: TRBV19; J gene: TRBJ2-1; D gene: -; CDR3 DNA: TGTGCCAGTAGAGGGGGGGGTTATGAGCAGTTCTTC; CDR3 protein: CASRGGGYEQFF
clone size: -; V gene: TRBV11-2; J gene: TRBJ1-2; D gene: -; CDR3 DNA: TGTGCCAGCAGCTCCCGTAATAGGCGGGGGGCCTCGATCTATGGCTACACCTTC; CDR3 protein: CASSSRNRRGASIYGYTF
clone size: -; V gene: TRBV18; J gene: TRBJ2-7; D gene: -; CDR3 DNA: TGTGCCAGCTCTCCTGGGTCGGCTCACGAGCAGTACTTC; CDR3 protein: CASSPGSAHEQYF
clone size: -; V gene: TRBV18; J gene: TRBJ1-2; D gene: -; CDR3 DNA: TGTGCCAGCTCACCACTTGGCAGGGCACCAAAGTTTTTTTTTGGCTACACCTTC; CDR3 protein: CASSPLGRAPKFFFGYTF
clone size: -; V gene: TRBV27; J gene: TRBJ1-6; D gene: -; CDR3 DNA: TGTGCCAGCAGTTTGTGGGGTGTGAATTCACCCCTCCACTTT; CDR3 protein: CASSLWGVNSPLHF
clone size: once; V gene: TRBV9; J gene: TRBJ1-2; D gene: TRBD1; CDR3 DNA: TGTGCCAGCAGCCAGGGGGGGGCAGTCTATGGCTACACCTTC; CDR3 protein: CASSQGGAVYGYTF
clone size: -; V gene: TRBV28; J gene: TRBJ1-6; D gene: TRBD1; CDR3 DNA: TGTGCCAGCAGTCCCTCCGAGGGGGCAAGGTCACCCCTCCACTTT; CDR3 protein: CASSPSEGARSPLHF
clone size: -; V gene: TRBV24-1; J gene: TRBJ1-2; D gene: -; CDR3 DNA: TGTGCCACCAGTGACCCAAACTCCGACAGGGGCTACACCTTC; CDR3 protein: CATSDPNSDRGYTF
clone size: -; V gene: TRBV3-1/TRBV3-2; J gene: TRBJ1-2; D gene: -; CDR3 DNA: TGTGCCAGCAGCCAAGATCCCACAGCCGCCTACACCTTC; CDR3 protein: CASSQDPTAAYTF
clone size: -; V gene: TRBV10-2; J gene: TRBJ1-5; D gene: -; CDR3 DNA: TGCGCCAGCACAGGGGCCTATAGCAATCAGCCCCAGCATTTT; CDR3 protein: CASTGAYSNQPQHF
clone size: -; V gene: TRBV7-8; J gene: TRBJ2-7; D gene: -; CDR3 DNA: TGTGCCAGCAGCCCCGGACTTAACTACGAGCAGTACTTC; CDR3 protein: CASSPGLNYEQYF
clone size: -; V gene: TRBV28; J gene: TRBJ2-4; D gene: TRBD2; CDR3 DNA: TGTGCCAGCAGTATACTAGCGGCGGGGGGGAACATTCAGTACTTC; CDR3 protein: CASSILAAGGNIQYF
clone size: -; V gene: TRBV28; J gene: TRBJ1-4; D gene: TRBD1; CDR3 DNA: TGTGCCAGCAGTTTGACAGGGACTTACGATGAAAAACTGTTTTTT; CDR3 protein: CASSLTGTYDEKLFF
clone size: -; V gene: TRBV6-5; J gene: TRBJ2-3; D gene: -; CDR3 DNA: TGTGCCAGCACCCAAGGGTTGGGGGGCAGGAATACGCAGTATTTT; CDR3 protein: CASTQGLGGRNTQYF
clone size: once; V gene: TRBV4-1; J gene: TRBJ1-5; D gene: -; CDR3 DNA: TGCGCCAGCAGCCCCCGAAGAGATCAGCCCCAGCATTTT; CDR3 protein: CASSPRRDQPQHF
clone size: -; V gene: TRBV9; J gene: TRBJ2-3; D gene: TRBD2; CDR3 DNA: TGTGCCAGCAGCGTTAGCGGGGCTAGCACAGATACGCAGTATTTT; CDR3 protein: CASSVSGASTDTQYF
clone size: -; V gene: TRBV6-5; J gene: TRBJ1-5; D gene: -; CDR3 DNA: TGTGCCAGCAGGAGGATCGGGCGGGGTGATCAGCCCCAGCATTTT; CDR3 protein: CASRRIGRGDQPQHF
clone size: once; V gene: TRBV30; J gene: TRBJ1-1; D gene: -; CDR3 DNA: TGTGCCTGGAGTGTACAGGGGAACACTGAAGCTTTCTTT; CDR3 protein: CAWSVQGNTEAFF
clone size: -; V gene: TRBV5-1; J gene: TRBJ1-5; D gene: TRBD1; CDR3 DNA: TGCGCCAGCAGCTTGTCAGGGGGAAAGCCCCAGCATTTT; CDR3 protein: CASSLSGGKPQHF
clone size: -; V gene: TRBV28; J gene: TRBJ1-5; D gene: -; CDR3 DNA: TGTGCCAGCAGTTTGCGGGGGTCTAGCAATCAGCCCCAGCATTTT; CDR3 protein: CASSLRGSSNQPQHF
clone size: -; V gene: TRBV10-1; J gene: TRBJ1-1; D gene: -; CDR3 DNA: TGCGCCAGCAGTGAACAGGGTTTCGGGTCTGAAGCTTTCTTT; CDR3 protein: CASSEQGFGSEAFF
clone size: -; V gene: TRBV5-1; J gene: TRBJ2-5; D gene: -; CDR3 DNA: TGCGCCAGCAGCTTTGGGACCGACCTTGAAGAGACCCAGTACTTC; CDR3 protein: CASSFGTDLEETQYF
clone size: many; V gene: TRBV10-3; J gene: TRBJ2-3; D gene: -; CDR3 DNA: TGTGCCATCAGTGAGTATAAGGGTCCATGGACAGATACGCAGTATTTT; CDR3 protein: CAISEYKGPWTDTQYF
clone size: -; V gene: TRBV14; J gene: TRBJ1-2; D gene: -; CDR3 DNA: TGTGCCAGCAGCCAAGTTACAGGGAAGAACTATGGCTACACCTTC; CDR3 protein: CASSQVTGKNYGYTF
clone size: -; V gene: TRBV11-3; J gene: TRBJ2-5; D gene: -; CDR3 DNA: TGTGCCAGCAGCCCCTGGGGGTCCGGAGAGACCCAGTACTTC; CDR3 protein: CASSPWGSGETQYF
clone size: -; V gene: TRBV7-9; J gene: TRBJ1-2; D gene: TRBD1; CDR3 DNA: TGTGCCAGCAGCTTAGACCCCCGGGACAGGGACTATGGCTACACCTTC; CDR3 protein: CASSLDPRDRDYGYTF
clone size: -; V gene: TRBV24-1; J gene: TRBJ2-1; D gene: -; CDR3 DNA: TGTGCCACCCGTAGTAAGACCTACAATGAGCAGTTCTTC; CDR3 protein: CATRSKTYNEQFF
clone size: -; V gene: TRBV12-3/TRBV12-4; J gene: TRBJ1-2; D gene: TRBD1; CDR3 DNA: TGTGCCAGCACCCTAAACAGGGGCCGGGGCTACACCTTC; CDR3 protein: CASTLNRGRGYTF
clone size: -; V gene: TRBV20-1; J gene: TRBJ1-5; D gene: -; CDR3 DNA: TGCAGTGCTAGAGATCAGCCCCAGCATTTT; CDR3 protein: CSARDQPQHF
clone size: -; V gene: TRBV15; J gene: TRBJ2-1; D gene: -; CDR3 DNA: TGTGCCACCAGCAGAGTTCCCCATGGGGGGTGGACAGCATACAATGAGCAGTTCTTC; CDR3 protein: CATSRVPHGGWTAYNEQFF
clone size: -; V gene: TRBV14; J gene: TRBJ1-1; D gene: -; CDR3 DNA: TGTGCCAGCAGCCAGTACAGGGAGGACACTGAAGCTTTCTTT; CDR3 protein: CASSQYREDTEAFF
clone size: -; V gene: TRBV5-1; J gene: TRBJ2-3; D gene: TRBD2; CDR3 DNA: TGCGCCAGCAGCTTGGAAGCGGGGGTCGTCACTGATACGCAGTATTTT; CDR3 protein: CASSLEAGVVTDTQYF
clone size: -; V gene: TRBV2; J gene: TRBJ2-7; D gene: -; CDR3 DNA: TGTGCCAGCAGTGAAGTCTACGAGCAGTACTTC; CDR3 protein: CASSEVYEQYF
clone size: -; V gene: TRBV19; J gene: TRBJ1-1; D gene: -; CDR3 DNA: TGTGCCAGTAGTGCCTCCGACAGCGTGAACACTGAAGCTTTCTTT; CDR3 protein: CASSASDSVNTEAFF
clone size: -; V gene: TRBV19; J gene: TRBJ1-3; D gene: -; CDR3 DNA: TGTGCCTGTACCAGGTTATCTGGAAACACCATATATTTT; CDR3 protein: CACTRLSGNTIYF
clone size: -; V gene: TRBV7-2; J gene: TRBJ1-6; D gene: TRBD1; CDR3 DNA: TGTGCCAGCAGCCCCCGGGACAGCTATTCACCCCTCCACTTT; CDR3 protein: CASSPRDSYSPLHF
clone size: -; V gene: TRBV28; J gene: TRBJ1-2; D gene: TRBD1; CDR3 DNA: TGTGCCAGCAGTCCACCGGGACAGGGGTATGGCTACACCTTC; CDR3 protein: CASSPPGQGYGYTF
clone size: -; V gene: TRBV7-2; J gene: TRBJ2-5; D gene: -; CDR3 DNA: TGTGCCAGCAGCATTAGCAGGCGGGTCTCGTACTTC; CDR3 protein: CASSISRRVSYF
clone size: -; V gene: TRBV6-4; J gene: TRBJ2-7; D gene: -; CDR3 DNA: TGTGCCAGCAGTGACGGGGGAGGGGGCGAGCAGTACTTC; CDR3 protein: CASSDGGGGEQYF
clone size: few; V gene: TRBV7-9; J gene: TRBJ2-7; D gene: -; CDR3 DNA: TGTGCCAGCACCACCTATGCCGGGTACGAGCAGTACTTC; CDR3 protein: CASTTYAGYEQYF
clone size: -; V gene: TRBV7-9; J gene: TRBJ1-4; D gene: -; CDR3 DNA: TGTGCCAGCAGCCGTCATGCAACTAATGAAAAACTGTTTTTT; CDR3 protein: CASSRHATNEKLFF
clone size: -; V gene: TRBV6-5; J gene: TRBJ2-5; D gene: -; CDR3 DNA: TGTGCCAGCAGTTACTCCCAGAGACGGGAGACCCAGTACTTC; CDR3 protein: CASSYSQRRETQYF
clone size: -; V gene: TRBV5-1; J gene: TRBJ1-1; D gene: -; CDR3 DNA: TGCGCCAGCAGCCAGCGACAGAACACTGAAGCTTTCTTT; CDR3 protein: CASSQRQNTEAFF
clone size: -; V gene: TRBV30; J gene: TRBJ1-2; D gene: TRBD1; CDR3 DNA: TGTGCCTGGAGTACAGGACAGGGACTAAGTGGCTACACCTTC; CDR3 protein: CAWSTGQGLSGYTF
clone size: -; V gene: TRBV2; J gene: TRBJ1-5; D gene: -; CDR3 DNA: TGTGCCAGCAGTGGAACAGGGAGAGGAAATCAGCCCCAGCATTTT; CDR3 protein: CASSGTGRGNQPQHF
clone size: -; V gene: TRBV2; J gene: TRBJ1-3; D gene: TRBD1; CDR3 DNA: TGTGCCAGCAGCCCCAACCAGGGGGCGCTGGGAAACACCATATATTTT; CDR3 protein: CASSPNQGALGNTIYF
clone size: -; V gene: TRBV6-5; J gene: TRBJ1-6; D gene: TRBD1; CDR3 DNA: TGTGCCAGCAGTTTAGCCCGGCCAGGGGGCTTTTCACCCCTCCACTTT; CDR3 protein: CASSLARPGGFSPLHF
clone size: -; V gene: TRBV19; J gene: TRBJ1-2; D gene: TRBD1; CDR3 DNA: TGTGCCAGTAACACTCGCGCTCAGGGGGACGACTATGGCTACACCTTC; CDR3 protein: CASNTRAQGDDYGYTF
clone size: -; V gene: TRBV5-4; J gene: TRBJ1-6; D gene: -; CDR3 DNA: TGTGCCAGCAGCCCCCGAATAGGGGCTAATTCACCCCTCCACTTT; CDR3 protein: CASSPRIGANSPLHF
clone size: -; V gene: TRBV5-1; J gene: TRBJ2-1; D gene: -; CDR3 DNA: TGCGCCAGCAGCATCCGGGACACAAACAATGAGCAGTTCTTC; CDR3 protein: CASSIRDTNNEQFF
clone size: once; V gene: TRBV28; J gene: TRBJ2-6; D gene: -; CDR3 DNA: TGTGCCAGCAGTTTAAGACAATCCGGGGCCAACGTCCTGACTTTC; CDR3 protein: CASSLRQSGANVLTF
clone size: -; V gene: TRBV28; J gene: TRBJ2-5; D gene: -; CDR3 DNA: TGTGCCAGCAGTCATAGCGGCGTCCAAGAGACCCAGTACTTC; CDR3 protein: CASSHSGVQETQYF